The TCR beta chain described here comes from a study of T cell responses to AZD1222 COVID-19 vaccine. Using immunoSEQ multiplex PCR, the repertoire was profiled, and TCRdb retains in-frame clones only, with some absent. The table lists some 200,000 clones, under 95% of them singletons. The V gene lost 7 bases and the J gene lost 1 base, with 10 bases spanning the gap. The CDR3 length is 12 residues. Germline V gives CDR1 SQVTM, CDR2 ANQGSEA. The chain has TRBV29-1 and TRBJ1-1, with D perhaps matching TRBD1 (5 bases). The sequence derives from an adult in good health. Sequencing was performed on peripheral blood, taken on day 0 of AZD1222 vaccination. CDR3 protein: CSARAGNTEAFF. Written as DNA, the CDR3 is TGCAGCGCCAGGGCCGGGAACACTGAAGCTTTCTTT.